This entry lists 19 T cell receptor beta chains sequenced from one sample in a study of beta chain features in type 1 diabetes (dated by TCRdb to the late 2010s). Summary of the overall study and its limitations: A moderate but significant shortening of TCRB CDR3 length was observed in type 1 diabetes patients in all four CD4+ subsets.

For these TCRs, the target antigens are not known. The receptor library was made with the immunoSEQ multiplex PCR assay. The entire amount of isolated RNA was reverse transcribed using the High Capacity cDNA Reverse Transcription Kit, so the sequenced TCRB transcripts were expressed ones. Here the immuneACCESS table is served through TCRdb, limited to in-frame sequences with V and J called. Missing clones are a known gap in these copies; in checked studies unresolved V genes cover under half, and the rest lacks a known reason. The sample contains some 150,000 clones, 9% of them found a single time. About 0.7% of the sample goes to the ten largest clones. Sequencing used central memory CD4+ T cells from blood. The receptor source for this set is a woman in her twenties or thirties with type 1 diabetes.

The chain couples TRBV10-3 to TRBJ2-1; weak D call: TRBD2 (5 bases). In germline, CDR1 is ENHRY, CDR2 SYGVKD. This CDR3 comprises 13 residues. Trimming took off 4 bases at V and 5 bases at J, with 9 bases between the two ends. The CDR3 loop reads CAISGQLDNEQFF. The DNA of the CDR3 is TGTGCCATCAGTGGGCAACTAGACAATGAGCAGTTCTTC.

This clone appeared a few times. The CDR3 is CASSRTNSGGGDTQYF. The CDR3 nucleotides are TGCGCCAGCAGCCGTACCAACTCGGGGGGCGGGGATACGCAGTATTTT. The chain uses TRBV4-3 and TRBJ2-3, with D perhaps TRBD2 (7 bases). This CDR3 comprises 16 residues. Trimming pared 4 bases from V and 6 bases from J, leaving 20 bases between. In germline, CDR1 is LGHNA, CDR2 YSLEER.

This clone was detected a few times. V gene TRBV11-2 combines with J gene TRBJ2-2; D unresolved. Germline CDR1 SGHAT, CDR2 FQNNGV. V was cut by 3 bases and J by 5 bases, with 13 bases left in between. The CDR3 runs 15 residues. In DNA form, the CDR3 reads TGTGCCAGCAGCTTTCAGAATGGTGAAACCGGGGAGCTGTTTTTT. It is translated as CASSFQNGETGELFF.

This clone appeared a few times. Its ends do not fully match the called genes, so a read error is possible. V is TRBV15 and J is TRBJ1-1; perhaps TRBD1 as D (5 bases). In germline, CDR1 is LNHNV, CDR2 YYDKDF (reference sequence). CDR3 size: 14 residues. For the CDR3, the DNA is TGTGCCACCAGCCGAGAGGGGCGGAACACTGAAGCTTTCTTT. Protein sequence: CATSREGRNTEAFF.

V and J are TRBV7-3 and TRBJ2-5, with D possibly matching TRBD2 (5 bases). The CDR3 runs to 13 residues. V was trimmed by 2 bases and J by 2 bases, leaving 6 bases between them. CDR1 SGHTA and CDR2 FQGTGA come from the germline V gene. CDR3 DNA: TGTGCCAGCAGCTTATCGGGACAAGAGACCCAGTACTTC. This encodes CASSLSGQETQYF. Full variable domain (rest looked up from reference TRBV7-3 and TRBJ2-5): GAGVSQTPSNKVTEKGKYVELRCDPISGHTALYWYRQSLGQGPEFLIYFQGTGAADDSGLPNDRFFAVRPEGSVSTLKIQRTERGDSAVYLCASSLSGQETQYFGPGTRLLVL.

This clone was counted only a few times. This chain uses TRBV4-3 with TRBJ1-3; D ambiguous. Between the trimmed V and J ends, which lost 3 bases and 0 bases, there was a span of 9 bases. The CDR3 is made up of 15 amino acids. Germline CDR1 is LGHNA and CDR2 is YSLEER. In DNA, the CDR3 is TGCGCCAGCAGCCAGATCAAGAGCTCTGGAAACACCATATATTTT. This gives the protein CASSQIKSSGNTIYF.

This clone was seen a handful of times. This chain uses TRBV27 with TRBJ2-1, with TRBD2 matching over 16 bases. Unmatched junction bases numbered 8, after V lost 5 bases and J lost 7 bases. CDR1 and CDR2 (germline): MNHEY, SMNVEV (reference sequence). The CDR3 is 17 amino acids. The CDR3 sequence: CASSTLGGLAGGNEQFF. The CDR3 DNA reads TGTGCCAGCAGTACCCTGGGGGGACTAGCGGGAGGGAATGAGCAGTTCTTC.

This clone was observed a few times. One junction end does not reproduce the germline sequence, and a read error may be involved. V and J are TRBV19 and TRBJ2-1; 8 positions match TRBD1. Germline-derived CDR1 and CDR2 are LNHDA and SQIVND (reference sequence). The CDR3 spans 16 residues. CDR3: CASSVDSGQGGNEQFF. CDR3 bases: TGTGCCAGTAGTGTAGATAGCGGACAGGGAGGAAATGAGCAGTTCTTC.

There are a few counts of this clone. The rearrangement links TRBV19 to TRBJ2-1, with D possibly matching TRBD2 (7 bases). CDR3 length equals 16 residues. Deletions cut 5 bases from V and 7 bases from J, with 21 bases between. Germline loops: CDR1 LNHDA, CDR2 SQIVND (reference sequence). The CDR3 DNA sequence: TGTGCCAGTAGTCGATCCCTAGCGGAGGGGGGTAATGAGCAGTTCTTC. Its translation is CASSRSLAEGGNEQFF.

This clone was counted ten times or more. The chain carries TRBV29-1 and TRBJ2-3; 7 bases map to TRBD1. Germline CDR1 and CDR2: SQVTM and ANQGSEA. V lost 3 bases and J lost 5; bases outside the gene matches: 8. The CDR3 covers 14 residues. The CDR3 here is CSVETGQELDTQYF. CDR3 coding DNA: TGCAGCGTTGAGACCGGACAGGAGCTAGATACGCAGTATTTT.

The chain links TRBV2 to TRBJ2-1; unclear D gene. The CDR3 loop spans 15 amino acids. Germline V lookup: CDR1 SNHLY, CDR2 FYNNEI. V lost 2 bases and J 5 bases, leaving 13 bases between the germline ends. CDR3 DNA: TGTGCCAGCAGTGAACGGCGCGGAGCTGACAATGAGCAGTTCTTC. Its translation: CASSERRGADNEQFF.

The genes are TRBV7-3 and TRBJ2-3, with TRBD2 matching 9 bases. With V trimmed by 5 bases and J by 6 bases, 3 bases remained unmatched. The germline V gene has CDR1 SGHTA and CDR2 FQGTGA. The CDR3 length is 13 residues. CDR3 sequence reads: CASSTGTSDTQYF. The CDR3 DNA follows: TGTGCCAGCAGCACAGGGACTAGCGATACGCAGTATTTT.

V and J are TRBV5-1 and TRBJ1-1, with a possible D match to TRBD1 (6 bases). The CDR3 has 15 residues. Trimming removed 1 base from V and 5 bases from J, with 15 bases in between. Looked up from germline, CDR1 is SGHRS and CDR2 is YFSETQ. CDR3 residues: CASSLPYSRGTEAFF. CDR3 in DNA: TGCGCCAGCAGCTTGCCATATTCGAGGGGGACTGAAGCTTTCTTT.

This clone was found a few times. The chain joins TRBV18 to TRBJ2-2, with TRBD2 as a possible D gene (6 bases). Trimming took off 2 bases at V and 6 bases at J, with 13 bases between the two ends. Per germline, CDR1 KGHSH and CDR2 LQKENI. This CDR3 contains 15 residues. CDR3 amino acids: CASSPRQEGSGELFF. The CDR3 DNA sequence: TGTGCCAGCTCACCAAGGCAGGAGGGGTCCGGGGAGCTGTTTTTT.

This clone has only a few counts. The V call is TRBV11-2, the J call TRBJ2-5; D gene ambiguous. The germline gives CDR1 SGHAT, CDR2 FQNNGV. Trimming took off 3 bases at V and 9 bases at J, with 11 bases between the two ends. The CDR3 is 12 residues long. The CDR3 DNA follows: TGTGCCAGCAGCTTGGCAACCCCTCCCCAGTACTTC. Translation: CASSLATPPQYF.

This clone has a handful of counts. The same CDR3 can be traced to other DNA sequences in this sample. The gene calls are TRBV29-1 and TRBJ2-2; perhaps TRBD1 as D (5 bases). The CDR3 is 12 amino acids. CDR1 SQVTM and CDR2 ANQGSEA come from the germline V gene. V lost 4 bases and J lost 8, with 11 bases in between. The CDR3 protein is CSVGQGHGELFF. The DNA for the CDR3 is TGCAGCGTTGGGCAGGGTCATGGGGAGCTGTTTTTT.

This clone was detected a few times. The chain couples TRBV15 to TRBJ2-5; 9 positions agree with TRBD1. The germline V gene has CDR1 LNHNV and CDR2 YYDKDF (reference sequence). Trimming removed 1 base from V and 2 bases from J; junction bases left unmatched: 2. The length of the CDR3 is 15 residues. CDR3 region: CATSRGDRGQETQYF. The CDR3 DNA follows: TGTGCCACCAGCAGAGGAGACAGGGGGCAAGAGACCCAGTACTTC.

The chain recombines TRBV5-1 with TRBJ2-3; 8 positions agree with TRBD1. The V segment lost 4 bases and the J segment 4 bases; nucleotides outside the gene matches: 17. This CDR3 region has 18 residues. Germline lookup yields CDR1 SGHRS and CDR2 YFSETQ. The CDR3 DNA reads as TGCGCCAGCAGCGGTAACAAGAGGACAGGGACCCTCTCAGATACGCAGTATTTT. Its translation: CASSGNKRTGTLSDTQYF. Variable domain in full (rest from reference TRBV5-1 and TRBJ2-3): KAGVTQTPRYLIKTRGQQVTLSCSPISGHRSVSWYQQTPGQGLQFLFEYFSETQRNKGNFPGRFSGRQFSNSRSEMNVSTLELGDSALYLCASSGNKRTGTLSDTQYFGPGTRLTVL.

This chain links TRBV14 with TRBJ2-4, with TRBD2 matching over 11 bases. Per the germline V gene, CDR1 is SGHDN and CDR2 is FVKESK. The trim removed 1 base at V and 8 bases at J, leaving 10 bases unmatched. The CDR3 is 17 amino acids. The CDR3 DNA is TGTGCCAGCAGCCAAGTTTCTTCTCTAGCGGGAGGCCACATTCAGTACTTC. The encoded protein is CASSQVSSLAGGHIQYF.